This T cell receptor (beta chain) was identified during a study of identical twins. Study-wide results and caveats: Models underestimated how often monozygotic twins shared out-of-frame TCR alpha.

In regard to this clonotype: The antigen remains undetermined. Its ends do not fully match the called genes, so a read error is possible.

Donors uniformly comprised healthy Caucasians. The germline gives CDR1 MNHEY, CDR2 SMNVEV (reference sequence). The CDR3 runs to 14 residues. The cDNA had a unique molecular identifier and a template-switch universal primer site. TCRdb re-called the 5' RACE reads through MiXCR, storing one row per CDR3 protein. Of some 1,700,000 distinct CDR3 sequences detected, 32% appear once; the ten largest clones hold more than 0.25%. The V gene is TRBV27, the J gene TRBJ2-1; 9 nucleotides match TRBD1. The TCR was taken from a newborn girl in good health. The sample consisted of cord blood. CDR3 coding DNA: TGTGCCAGCAGTACAGGGGGCCTGTACAGTGAGCAGTTCTTC. Translated, it gives CASSTGGLYSEQFF.